This T cell receptor beta chain is drawn from a study of cytomegalovirus exposure and HLA in healthy donors. General study points: By HLA locus, TCR association rates varied in a later analysis, with DRB1 showing the most and HLA-C the fewest. Donor immune exposure was known only as CMV serostatus. In a later analysis, productive TCRs from donors in an Asian-associated ancestry cluster reportedly carried fewer N-insertions than the cohort mean.

Trimming pared 5 bases from V and 0 bases from J, leaving 11 bases between. The CDR3 contains 15 residues. CDR1 SGHTA and CDR2 FQGTGA come from the germline V gene. PCR involved 60 Vbeta and 13 Jbeta primers. Clones were sequenced by immunoSEQ multiplex PCR, and TCRdb holds only the in-frame ones, with some missing. There are 85,000 to 100,000 clones in the sample; under 80% occur only once, and around 7% lies in the top ten. About this clone itself: The antigen remains unidentified.

The receptor's source is a man aged 40-50 years in good health and CMV-seropositive. The sequenced sample was PBMCs. The chain is built from TRBV7-3 and TRBJ2-1, with D tentatively TRBD2 (5 bases). The CDR3 sequence: CASSREGSSYNEQFF. CDR3 coding DNA: TGTGCCAGCAGCCGGGAAGGGAGCTCCTACAATGAGCAGTTCTTC. Full variable domain (rest looked up from reference TRBV7-3 and TRBJ2-1): GAGVSQTPSNKVTEKGKYVELRCDPISGHTALYWYRQSLGQGPEFLIYFQGTGAADDSGLPNDRFFAVRPEGSVSTLKIQRTERGDSAVYLCASSREGSSYNEQFFGPGTRLTVL.